In this sample, the clone carrying this TCR beta chain turned up a few times. Its antigen is as yet unknown. Germline loops: CDR1 SGHAT, CDR2 FQNNGV. This CDR3 contains 15 residues. The germline V and J ends were trimmed by 5 bases and 8 bases, with 20 bases remaining between them. The data stem from a study of identical twins. With template switching, a universal primer site was added, and the cDNA carried unique molecular identifiers. TCRdb independently ran MiXCR on the 5' RACE reads; one entry per CDR3 protein. Of 200,000 to 250,000 distinct CDR3 sequences listed, roughly 7% are singletons. Study findings and constraints: Twin-shared out-of-frame alpha sequences showed excess low generation probability. For monozygotic twins, models underestimated out-of-frame TCR alpha sharing.

This same sample was also taken into another study, of yellow fever vaccine responses in identical twins.

The chain carries TRBV11-2 and TRBJ2-3; possibly TRBD1 or TRBD2 for D (5 bases each). Sequencing used memory (CD45RO+) T cells sorted from blood. The sequence was obtained from a woman younger than 30 in good health. The CDR3 loop reads CASSVTGPPTGTQYF. The CDR3 DNA reads TGTGCCAGCAGCGTTACGGGGCCGCCGACCGGTACGCAGTATTTT.